This entry describes one T cell receptor beta chain. Antigen: not known. The protocol was immunoSEQ multiplex PCR, while the TCRdb copy is restricted to in-frame clones and leaves out a portion. Of tens of thousands of clones in the sample, around four fifths are singletons; the top ten hold roughly 3.4%. This specimen belongs to a study of OX40 agonist ivuxolimab in advanced cancers. The overall study: Of the patients, three showed partial responses, one with hepatocellular carcinoma and two with cutaneous melanoma. Study observations and caveats: Fewer expanded clones were found on average in CD4+ than in CD8+ T cells.

The CDR3 sequence is 16 residues long. CDR1 is SNHLY, CDR2 FYNNEI, per germline. The V gene end was trimmed by 5 bases and the J gene end by 8 bases; junction bases not matched to a gene: 12. The V gene is TRBV2, the J gene TRBJ2-1, with TRBD2 matching 10 bases. The source is an adult with an advanced solid tumor such as melanoma, head and neck, liver or kidney cancer. The sample was CD4+ or CD8+ T cells sorted from blood, taken in a trial of the OX40 agonist ivuxolimab. The CDR3 DNA is TGTGCCAGCAGTTATCCCCTAGCGGGGGTCAGGGATGAGCAGTTCTTC. The encoded protein is CASSYPLAGVRDEQFF.